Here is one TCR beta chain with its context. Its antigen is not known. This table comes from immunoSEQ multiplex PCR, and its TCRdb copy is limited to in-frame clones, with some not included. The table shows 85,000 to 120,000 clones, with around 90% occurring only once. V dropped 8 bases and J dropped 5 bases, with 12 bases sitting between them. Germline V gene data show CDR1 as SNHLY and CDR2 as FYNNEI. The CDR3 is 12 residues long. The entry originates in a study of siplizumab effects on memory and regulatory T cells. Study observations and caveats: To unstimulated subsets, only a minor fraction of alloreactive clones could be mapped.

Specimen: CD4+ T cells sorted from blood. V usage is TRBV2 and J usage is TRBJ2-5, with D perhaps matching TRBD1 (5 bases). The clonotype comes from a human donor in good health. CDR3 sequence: CASSLSGETQYF. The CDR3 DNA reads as TGTGCCAGCTCACTTTCAGGGGAGACCCAGTACTTC.